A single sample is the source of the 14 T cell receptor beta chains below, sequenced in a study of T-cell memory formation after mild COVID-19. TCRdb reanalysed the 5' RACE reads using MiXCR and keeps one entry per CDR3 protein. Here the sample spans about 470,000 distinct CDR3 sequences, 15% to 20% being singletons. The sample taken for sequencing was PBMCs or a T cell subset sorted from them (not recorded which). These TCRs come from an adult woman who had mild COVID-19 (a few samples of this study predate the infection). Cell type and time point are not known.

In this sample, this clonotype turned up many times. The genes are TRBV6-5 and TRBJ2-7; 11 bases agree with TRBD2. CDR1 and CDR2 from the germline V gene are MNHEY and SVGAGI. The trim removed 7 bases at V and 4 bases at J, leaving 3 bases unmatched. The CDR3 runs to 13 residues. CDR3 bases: TGTGCCAGCACTTTAGCGGGAGGGTACGAGCAGTACTTC. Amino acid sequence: CASTLAGGYEQYF.

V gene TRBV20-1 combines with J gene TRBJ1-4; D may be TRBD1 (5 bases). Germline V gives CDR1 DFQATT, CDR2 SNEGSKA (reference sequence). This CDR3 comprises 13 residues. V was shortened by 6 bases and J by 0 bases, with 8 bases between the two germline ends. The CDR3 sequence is CSARDATNEKLFF. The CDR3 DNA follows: TGCAGTGCCAGGGATGCAACTAATGAAAAACTGTTTTTT.

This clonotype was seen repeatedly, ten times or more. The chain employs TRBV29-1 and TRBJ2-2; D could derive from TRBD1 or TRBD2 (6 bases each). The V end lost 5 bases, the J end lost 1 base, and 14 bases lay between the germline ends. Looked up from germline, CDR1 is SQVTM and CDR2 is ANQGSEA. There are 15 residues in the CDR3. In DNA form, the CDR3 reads TGCAGCGTTTTGGGGGGCTCGGGGAACACCGGGGAGCTGTTTTTT. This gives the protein CSVLGGSGNTGELFF.

For the CDR3, the DNA is TGTGCCAGCAGCCAAGGCTGGGGACGCCGAGGATTGAACACTGAAGCTTTCTTT. The encoded protein is CASSQGWGRRGLNTEAFF. The chain joins TRBV3-1 to TRBJ1-1; D is possibly TRBD1 (5 bases). The CDR3 is made up of 18 amino acids. Germline CDR1 LGHDT, CDR2 YNNKEL (reference sequence). The V gene lost 1 base and the J gene lost 0 bases, with 18 bases spanning the gap.

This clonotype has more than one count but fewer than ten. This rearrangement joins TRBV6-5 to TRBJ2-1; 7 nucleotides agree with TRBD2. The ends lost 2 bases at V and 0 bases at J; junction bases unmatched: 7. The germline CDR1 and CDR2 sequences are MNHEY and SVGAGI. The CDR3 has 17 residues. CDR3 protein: CASSYRTSVSSYNEQFF. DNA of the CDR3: TGTGCCAGCAGTTACCGAACTAGCGTAAGCTCCTACAATGAGCAGTTCTTC.

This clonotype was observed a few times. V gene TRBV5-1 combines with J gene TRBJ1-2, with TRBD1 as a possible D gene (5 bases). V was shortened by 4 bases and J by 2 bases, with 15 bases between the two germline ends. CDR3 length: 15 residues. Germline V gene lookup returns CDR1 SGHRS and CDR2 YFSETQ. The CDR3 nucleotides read TGCGCCAGCAGCCCGGGACCCCGCGCCAACTATGGCTACACCTTC. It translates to CASSPGPRANYGYTF.

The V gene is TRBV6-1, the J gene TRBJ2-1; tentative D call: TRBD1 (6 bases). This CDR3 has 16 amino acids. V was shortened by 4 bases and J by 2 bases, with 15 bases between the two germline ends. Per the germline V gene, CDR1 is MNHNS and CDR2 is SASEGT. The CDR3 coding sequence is TGTGCCAGCAGTGCCGTTTTGACAGGAACCTACAATGAGCAGTTCTTC. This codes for CASSAVLTGTYNEQFF.

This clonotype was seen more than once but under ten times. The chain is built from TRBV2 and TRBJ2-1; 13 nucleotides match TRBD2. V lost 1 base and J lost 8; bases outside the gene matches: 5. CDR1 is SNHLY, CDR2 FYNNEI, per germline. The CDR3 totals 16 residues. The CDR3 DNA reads TGTGCCAGCAGTGAAGGACTAGCGGGGGGTCGCCATGAGCAGTTCTTC. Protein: CASSEGLAGGRHEQFF.

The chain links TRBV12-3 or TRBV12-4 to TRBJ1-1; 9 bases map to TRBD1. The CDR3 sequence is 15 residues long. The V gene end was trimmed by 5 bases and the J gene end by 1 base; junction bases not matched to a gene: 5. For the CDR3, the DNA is TGTGCCAGCAGTCCCCCGGACAGGGGGAACACTGAAGCTTTCTTT. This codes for CASSPPDRGNTEAFF.

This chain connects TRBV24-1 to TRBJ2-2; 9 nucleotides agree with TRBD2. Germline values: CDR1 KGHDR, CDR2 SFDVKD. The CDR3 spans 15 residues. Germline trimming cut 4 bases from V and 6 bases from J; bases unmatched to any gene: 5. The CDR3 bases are TGTGCCACCAGTGAGCCCGGGACTAGCCCCGGGGAGCTGTTTTTT. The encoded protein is CATSEPGTSPGELFF.

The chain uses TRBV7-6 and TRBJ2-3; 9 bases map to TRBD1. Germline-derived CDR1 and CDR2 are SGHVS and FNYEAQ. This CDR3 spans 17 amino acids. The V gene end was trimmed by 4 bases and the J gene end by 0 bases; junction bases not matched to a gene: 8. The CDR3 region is CASSSWTGETSTDTQYF. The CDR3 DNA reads TGTGCCAGCAGCTCGTGGACAGGGGAAACTAGCACAGATACGCAGTATTTT.

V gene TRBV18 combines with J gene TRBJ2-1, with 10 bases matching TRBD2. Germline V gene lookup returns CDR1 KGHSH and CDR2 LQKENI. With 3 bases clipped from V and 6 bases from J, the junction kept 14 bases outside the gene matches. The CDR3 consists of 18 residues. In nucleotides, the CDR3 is TGTGCCAGCTCACCCGGGACAGTAGGACTAGCGGCCCTCAATGAGCAGTTCTTC. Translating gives CASSPGTVGLAALNEQFF.

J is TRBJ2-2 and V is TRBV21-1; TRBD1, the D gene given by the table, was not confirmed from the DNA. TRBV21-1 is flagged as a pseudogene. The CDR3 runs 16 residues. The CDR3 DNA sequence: TGTGCCAGCAGCAAACAGGGAAGGGGGTTCACCGCGGAGCTGTTTTTT. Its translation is CASSKQGRGFTAELFF.

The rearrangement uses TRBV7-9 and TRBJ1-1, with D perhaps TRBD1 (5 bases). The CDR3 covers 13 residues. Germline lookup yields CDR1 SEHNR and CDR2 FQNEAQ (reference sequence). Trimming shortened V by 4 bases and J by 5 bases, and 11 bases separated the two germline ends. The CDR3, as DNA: TGTGCCAGCAGCTACGAAAGGGGAACTGAAGCTTTCTTT. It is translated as CASSYERGTEAFF.